This TCR beta chain comes out of a study of vaccination and CD4 T cells after COVID-19. V was trimmed by 3 bases and J by 6 bases, leaving 9 bases between them. CDR3 length equals 13 residues. Germline values: CDR1 MNHEY, CDR2 SMNVEV (reference sequence). A remark on this clonotype: What it binds is unknown.

Cultured CD4+ T cells had their DNA profiled by the Oncomine TCR Beta short-read assay. TCRdb itself ran the PCR reads through MiXCR, one entry per CDR3 protein. The sample includes about 14,000 distinct CDR3 sequences, 73% of them seen just once. Treatment meaning: approximately nine-day PBMC culture with coronavirus spike peptide pools or control peptides (ViraFEST assay). V is TRBV27 and J is TRBJ2-4; D could derive from TRBD1 or TRBD2 (5 bases each). Sequenced: CD4+ T cells from blood, cultured in vitro. The sequence derives from a human donor who had recovered from COVID-19. CDR3 amino acids: CASSFPGTNIQYF. The CDR3 DNA reads TGTGCCAGCAGTTTTCCAGGGACAAACATTCAGTACTTC.